This TCR beta chain was sequenced in a study of blood T cell repertoires in COVID-19. The overall study: The United States, Italy and Spain were the sources of the acute and convalescent COVID-19 samples. Nucleic acid was either cDNA or gDNA, and it came from T cells, B-cell-depleted T cells, or PBMCs.

In the study's own analysis: Amplification of reference gene primers was used by the study to estimate nucleated cell counts. Method: immunoSEQ multiplex PCR; TCRdb's copy keeps in-frame clones and lacks some. D and trimming come from the DNA, and the V and J calls and clone size come from that table. The sample has under 9,000 clones; 70% to 90% are singletons. V was clipped by 5 bases and J by 2 bases, with 12 bases between them. Looked up from germline, CDR1 is MNHEY and CDR2 is SVGEGT. This CDR3 comprises 14 residues. Input material: peripheral blood. The chain has TRBV6-2 or TRBV6-3 and TRBJ1-1, with unresolved D. This clonotype originated in a human donor with active COVID-19. The donor label of this sample is uncertain. The CDR3 sequence is CASSSRMGNTEAFF. The CDR3 DNA follows: TGTGCCAGCAGTAGTAGAATGGGCAACACTGAAGCTTTCTTT.